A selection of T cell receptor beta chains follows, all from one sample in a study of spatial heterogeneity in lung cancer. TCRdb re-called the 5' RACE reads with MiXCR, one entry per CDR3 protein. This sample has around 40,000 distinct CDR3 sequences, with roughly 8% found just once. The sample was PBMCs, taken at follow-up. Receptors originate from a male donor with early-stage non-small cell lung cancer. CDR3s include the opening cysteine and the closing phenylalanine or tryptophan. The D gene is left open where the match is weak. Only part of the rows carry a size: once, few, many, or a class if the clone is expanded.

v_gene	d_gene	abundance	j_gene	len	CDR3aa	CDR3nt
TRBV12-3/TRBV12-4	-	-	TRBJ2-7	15	CASSAPGSFSYEQYF	TGTGCCAGCAGTGCCCCGGGGTCGTTCTCCTACGAGCAGTACTTC
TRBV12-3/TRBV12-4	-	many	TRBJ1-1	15	CASSHGRGANTEAFF	TGTGCCAGCAGTCATGGGAGGGGCGCGAACACTGAAGCTTTCTTT
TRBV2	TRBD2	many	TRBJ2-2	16	CASSDLAGGNTGELFF	TGTGCCAGCAGCGATCTAGCGGGAGGAAACACCGGGGAGCTGTTTTTT
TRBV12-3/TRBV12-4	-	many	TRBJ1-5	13	CASSTGLGQPQHF	TGTGCCAGCAGCACAGGGTTGGGTCAGCCCCAGCATTTT
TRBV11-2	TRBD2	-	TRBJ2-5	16	CASSSLAGGPGETQYF	TGTGCCAGCAGCTCTCTAGCGGGGGGGCCCGGAGAGACCCAGTACTTC
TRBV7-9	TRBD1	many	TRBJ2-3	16	CASSYTGESRADTQYF	TGTGCCAGCAGCTATACAGGGGAAAGTCGCGCAGATACGCAGTATTTT
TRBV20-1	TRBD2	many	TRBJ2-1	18	CSAQGLAGGRFSYNEQFF	TGCAGTGCCCAGGGACTAGCGGGGGGCCGCTTCTCCTACAATGAGCAGTTCTTC
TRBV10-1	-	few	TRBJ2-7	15	CASSESVDSSYEQYF	TGCGCCAGCAGTGAGTCTGTGGACAGCTCCTACGAGCAGTACTTC
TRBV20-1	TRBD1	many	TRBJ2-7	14	CSASRQGASYEQYF	TGCAGTGCTAGCCGACAGGGGGCTTCCTACGAGCAGTACTTC
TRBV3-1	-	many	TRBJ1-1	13	CASSLGQYTEAFF	TGTGCCAGCAGCCTCGGACAGTACACTGAAGCTTTCTTT
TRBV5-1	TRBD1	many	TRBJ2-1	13	CASSTGTVNEQFF	TGCGCCAGCAGCACCGGGACAGTCAATGAGCAGTTCTTC
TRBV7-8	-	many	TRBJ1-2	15	CASSLGGRGIYGYTF	TGTGCCAGCAGCTTAGGGGGTAGGGGGATCTATGGCTACACCTTC
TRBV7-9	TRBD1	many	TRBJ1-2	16	CASSSSGTGGNYGYTF	TGTGCCAGCAGCTCTTCCGGGACAGGGGGCAACTATGGCTACACCTTC
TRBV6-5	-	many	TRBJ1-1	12	CASSYSDTEAFF	TGTGCCAGCAGTTACTCGGACACTGAAGCTTTCTTT
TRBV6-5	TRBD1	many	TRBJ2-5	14	CASSYTTGGETQYF	TGTGCCAGCAGTTACACGACAGGGGGAGAGACCCAGTACTTC
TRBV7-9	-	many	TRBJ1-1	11	CASSLAGEAFF	TGTGCCAGCAGCTTAGCAGGGGAAGCTTTCTTT
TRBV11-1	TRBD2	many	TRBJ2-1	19	CASSLRLAGAKLEYNEQFF	TGTGCCAGCAGCTTAAGACTAGCGGGGGCCAAACTCGAATACAATGAGCAGTTCTTC
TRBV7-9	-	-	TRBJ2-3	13	CASSSSSTDTQYF	TGTGCCAGCAGCTCCTCTAGCACAGATACGCAGTATTTT
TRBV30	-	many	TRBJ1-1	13	CAWGKGGNTEAFF	TGTGCCTGGGGAAAGGGAGGAAACACTGAAGCTTTCTTT
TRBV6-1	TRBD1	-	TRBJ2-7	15	CASTTQGQGKYEQYF	TGTGCCAGCACAACGCAGGGACAGGGGAAGTACGAGCAGTACTTC
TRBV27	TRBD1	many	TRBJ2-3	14	CASSLGQATDTQYF	TGTGCCAGCAGTCTGGGACAGGCTACAGATACGCAGTATTTT
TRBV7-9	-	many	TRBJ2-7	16	CASSGGMSGGTYEQYF	TGTGCCAGCAGCGGCGGAATGTCCGGGGGCACCTACGAGCAGTACTTC
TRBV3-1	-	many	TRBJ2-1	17	CASSLMAGGSAYNEQFF	TGTGCCAGCAGCCTTATGGCTGGGGGTTCAGCCTACAATGAGCAGTTCTTC
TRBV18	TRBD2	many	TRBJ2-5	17	CASSPRGLAGAQETQYF	TGTGCCAGCTCACCAAGAGGACTAGCGGGGGCTCAAGAGACCCAGTACTTC
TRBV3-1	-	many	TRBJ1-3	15	CASSQGYSSGNTIYF	TGTGCCAGCAGCCAGGGCTACTCCTCTGGAAACACCATATATTTT
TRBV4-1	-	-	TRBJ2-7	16	CASSQDEGKGSYEQYF	TGCGCCAGCAGCCAAGATGAGGGTAAAGGGTCCTACGAGCAGTACTTC
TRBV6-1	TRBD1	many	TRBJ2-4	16	CASSVQGLLAKNIQYF	TGTGCCAGCAGTGTACAGGGGCTCCTAGCCAAAAACATTCAGTACTTC
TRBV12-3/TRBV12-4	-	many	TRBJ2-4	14	CASSLRGVKNIQYF	TGTGCCAGCAGTTTACGTGGGGTGAAAAACATTCAGTACTTC
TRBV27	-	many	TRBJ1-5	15	CASSPTVGGNQPQHF	TGTGCCAGCAGCCCCACGGTTGGGGGCAATCAGCCCCAGCATTTT
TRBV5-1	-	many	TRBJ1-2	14	CASSLGQESRGYTF	TGCGCCAGCAGCTTGGGGCAGGAAAGTCGGGGCTACACCTTC
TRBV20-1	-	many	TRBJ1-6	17	CSARPSPIRKVNSPLHF	TGCAGTGCTAGGCCCTCCCCAATCCGAAAAGTTAATTCACCCCTCCACTTT
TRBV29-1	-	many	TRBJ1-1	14	CSVEDDGPDTEAFF	TGCAGCGTTGAAGATGACGGGCCGGACACTGAAGCTTTCTTT
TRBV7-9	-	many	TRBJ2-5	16	CASKAGSFGPQETQYF	TGTGCCAGCAAAGCAGGATCATTCGGTCCTCAAGAGACCCAGTACTTC
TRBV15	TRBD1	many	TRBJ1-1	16	CATSRGQGGKNTEAFF	TGTGCCACCAGCAGAGGACAGGGGGGGAAGAACACTGAAGCTTTCTTT
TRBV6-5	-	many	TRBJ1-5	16	CASRGTSVHGNQPQHF	TGTGCCAGCAGGGGCACCTCAGTCCATGGCAATCAGCCCCAGCATTTT
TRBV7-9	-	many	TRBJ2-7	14	CASSLGGSGYEQYF	TGTGCCAGCAGCTTAGGCGGCTCGGGTTACGAGCAGTACTTC
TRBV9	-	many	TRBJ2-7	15	CASSVATAGDYEQYF	TGTGCCAGCAGCGTAGCGACGGCAGGGGACTACGAGCAGTACTTC
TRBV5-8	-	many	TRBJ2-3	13	CASSLVGGDTQYF	TGTGCCAGCAGCTTGGTCGGGGGAGATACGCAGTATTTT
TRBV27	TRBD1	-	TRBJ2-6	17	CASSSGTGWSGANVLTF	TGTGCCAGCAGCTCCGGGACAGGGTGGTCTGGGGCCAACGTCCTGACTTTC
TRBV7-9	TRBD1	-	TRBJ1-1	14	CASTTGQARTEAFF	TGTGCCAGCACCACAGGACAGGCACGAACTGAAGCTTTCTTT
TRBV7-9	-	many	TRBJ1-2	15	CASSLGRTDDYGYTF	TGTGCCAGCAGCTTAGGGAGGACAGATGACTATGGCTACACCTTC
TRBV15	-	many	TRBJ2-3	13	CATSVRGSDTQYF	TGTGCCACCAGCGTACGTGGATCAGATACGCAGTATTTT
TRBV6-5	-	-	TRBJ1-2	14	CASSYSGEQRGYTF	TGTGCCAGCAGTTACTCAGGGGAACAAAGAGGCTACACCTTC
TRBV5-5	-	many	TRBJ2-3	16	CASSWGRNRFADTQYF	TGTGCCAGCAGCTGGGGTAGGAATAGGTTCGCAGATACGCAGTATTTT
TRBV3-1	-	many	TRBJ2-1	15	CASSPTGGLYNEQFF	TGTGCCAGCAGCCCAACGGGGGGCCTTTACAATGAGCAGTTCTTC
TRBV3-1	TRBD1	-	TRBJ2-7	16	CASSQEVGQGRYGQYF	TGTGCCAGCAGCCAAGAGGTCGGACAGGGGAGGTACGGGCAGTACTTC
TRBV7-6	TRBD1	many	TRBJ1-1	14	CASSSTGVSTEAFF	TGTGCCAGCAGCTCGACAGGGGTTAGCACTGAAGCTTTCTTT
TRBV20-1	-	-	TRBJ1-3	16	CSALVDGLLSGNTIYF	TGCAGTGCGCTGGTTGACGGTCTTCTCTCTGGAAACACCATATATTTT
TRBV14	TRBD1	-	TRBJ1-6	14	CASSRGTGSSPLHF	TGTGCCAGCAGCCGCGGGACAGGGTCATCACCCCTCCACTTT
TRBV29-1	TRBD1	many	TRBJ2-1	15	CSAGTGLNGGNEQFF	TGCAGCGCCGGGACAGGGTTGAACGGGGGGAATGAGCAGTTCTTC
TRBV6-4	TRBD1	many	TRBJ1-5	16	CASSDWTGVRNQPQHF	TGTGCCAGCAGTGACTGGACAGGGGTACGCAATCAGCCCCAGCATTTT
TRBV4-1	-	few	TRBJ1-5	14	CASSRGAWDQPQHF	TGCGCCAGCAGCCGCGGCGCTTGGGATCAGCCCCAGCATTTT
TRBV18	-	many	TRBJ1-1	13	CASSPGTSIEAFF	TGTGCCAGCTCACCGGGGACTTCCATTGAAGCTTTCTTT
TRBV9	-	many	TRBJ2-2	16	CASTHFDREVTGELFF	TGTGCCAGCACCCACTTCGACAGGGAGGTCACCGGGGAGCTGTTTTTT
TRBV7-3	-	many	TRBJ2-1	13	CASSGGGLNEQFF	TGTGCCAGCTCTGGGGGCGGGCTAAATGAGCAGTTCTTC
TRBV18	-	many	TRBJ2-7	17	CASSPKDSFFSSYEQYF	TGTGCCAGCTCCCCAAAGGACTCTTTCTTCAGCTCCTACGAGCAGTACTTC
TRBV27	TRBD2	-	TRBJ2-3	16	CASSYGLAGGQDTQYF	TGTGCCAGCAGTTACGGACTAGCGGGGGGGCAAGATACGCAGTATTTT